The 31 T cell receptor beta chains given below trace back to one sample, sequenced in a study of cytomegalovirus exposure and HLA in healthy donors. The PCR made use of 60 Vbeta and 13 Jbeta primers. TCRdb keeps only in-frame clones here, not all; method: immunoSEQ multiplex PCR. The sample yields approximately 150,000 clones, almost 85% seen once. The sequenced sample was PBMCs. These receptors were collected from a woman aged 40 to 50 in good health and CMV-seronegative.

The V and J genes are TRBV19 and TRBJ1-1, with TRBD1 matching 8 bases. CDR1 and CDR2 (germline): LNHDA, SQIVND (reference sequence). The V gene end was trimmed by 8 bases and the J gene end by 2 bases; junction bases not matched to a gene: 10. This CDR3 is 15 amino acids long. CDR3 DNA sequence: TGTGCCAGTCGACTACAGGGGGATGTCAACACTGAAGCTTTCTTT. Its translation is CASRLQGDVNTEAFF.

The rearrangement links TRBV2 to TRBJ1-6; 8 bases map to TRBD1. CDR1 and CDR2 from the germline V gene are SNHLY and FYNNEI. Germline trimming cut 3 bases from V and 7 bases from J; bases unmatched to any gene: 5. The CDR3 length is 15 residues. CDR3 nucleotide sequence: TGTGCCAGCAGTGACGGGACAGGAGAGAATTCACCCCTCCACTTT. Translated, it gives CASSDGTGENSPLHF.

The V gene is TRBV9, the J gene TRBJ2-2, with TRBD1 matching 9 bases. This CDR3 has 14 residues. Trimming at V came to 3 bases and at J to 4 bases, leaving 1 base not matched to a gene. CDR1 SGDLS and CDR2 YYNGEE come from the germline V gene. The CDR3 bases are TGTGCCAGCAGCGCGACAGGGGGCACCGGGGAGCTGTTTTTT. As protein: CASSATGGTGELFF.

The chain uses TRBV2 and TRBJ2-5; a weak D match, TRBD1 (5 bases). The assigned J gene may be wrong: the sequence end matches TRBJ2-7 better. The CDR3 is made up of 12 amino acids. Germline CDR1 SNHLY, CDR2 FYNNEI. The CDR3 nucleotides read TGTGCCAGCACCAGGACAAACTACGAGCAGTACTTC. This codes for CASTRTNYEQYF.

The chain recombines TRBV6-5 with TRBJ2-1; TRBD2 agrees at 11 bases. Per germline, CDR1 MNHEY and CDR2 SVGAGI. CDR3 length equals 16 residues. Trimming at V came to 0 bases and at J to 7 bases, leaving 5 bases not matched to a gene. CDR3 amino acids: CASSYSTSGSNNEQFF. The CDR3 DNA sequence: TGTGCCAGCAGTTACTCCACTAGCGGGAGTAATAATGAGCAGTTCTTC.

The CDR3 region has the DNA TGTGCCAGCAGTTACGGCCAGCGAGAGACCCAGTACTTC. Protein sequence: CASSYGQRETQYF. The chain uses TRBV6-5 and TRBJ2-5; no clear D gene. The CDR3 spans 13 residues. The ends were cut back, 2 bases at V and 4 bases at J, with 8 bases in the middle. Germline-derived CDR1 and CDR2 are MNHEY and SVGAGI.

J is TRBJ2-2 and V is TRBV4-3; tentatively, D is TRBD1 (5 bases). V was shortened by 0 bases and J by 2 bases, with 7 bases between the two germline ends. The CDR3 has 15 residues. Germline CDR1 is LGHNA and CDR2 is YSLEER. The CDR3 loop is CASSQERGNTGELFF. The CDR3 nucleotides read TGCGCCAGCAGCCAAGAAAGGGGCAACACCGGGGAGCTGTTTTTT.

The rearrangement uses TRBV10-2 and TRBJ2-7; D might be TRBD2 (6 bases). This CDR3 spans 14 amino acids. V was clipped by 8 bases and J by 0 bases, with 14 bases between them. Germline V gene data show CDR1 as WSHSY and CDR2 as SAAADI. The CDR3 spells CASLGGGSSYEQYF. CDR3 nucleotides: TGCGCCAGCTTGGGAGGAGGCTCCTCCTACGAGCAGTACTTC.

The J gene is TRBJ2-3, the V gene TRBV14; TRBD1 might be the D (5 bases). CDR1 is SGHDN, CDR2 FVKESK, per germline. V was pared by 10 bases and J by 4 bases, with 21 bases between. CDR3 length: 15 residues. The CDR3 coding sequence is TGTGCCACTTCATCACCGACAGAACGACCAGATACGCAGTATTTT. As protein: CATSSPTERPDTQYF.

The gene calls are TRBV9 and TRBJ1-3, with a tentative D call TRBD1 (6 bases). Germline CDR1 reads SGDLS; CDR2 reads YYNGEE. This CDR3 region has 17 residues. Trimming cost V 4 bases and J 0 bases, with 17 bases left between them. The CDR3 loop is CASSLGGQPGSGNTIYF. CDR3 DNA sequence: TGTGCCAGCAGCTTGGGGGGGCAGCCTGGCTCTGGAAACACCATATATTTT.

The V call is TRBV5-1, the J call TRBJ2-3; the D gene is possibly TRBD2 (6 bases). CDR1 and CDR2 from the germline V gene are SGHRS and YFSETQ. The CDR3 runs to 14 residues. Deletions cut 6 bases from V and 2 bases from J, with 13 bases between. The CDR3 spells CASTWSGDTDTQYF. For the CDR3, the DNA is TGCGCCAGCACTTGGTCGGGAGACACAGATACGCAGTATTTT. Full variable domain (rest looked up from reference TRBV5-1 and TRBJ2-3): KAGVTQTPRYLIKTRGQQVTLSCSPISGHRSVSWYQQTPGQGLQFLFEYFSETQRNKGNFPGRFSGRQFSNSRSEMNVSTLELGDSALYLCASTWSGDTDTQYFGPGTRLTVL.

V and J are TRBV10-1 and TRBJ1-3; 9 bases are shared with TRBD1. With 3 bases clipped from V and 2 bases from J, the junction kept 11 bases outside the gene matches. Germline CDR1 is WNHNN and CDR2 is SYGVQD (reference sequence). This CDR3 comprises 18 residues. This chain's CDR3 is CASSDGPGQGTPGNTIYF. In DNA, the CDR3 is TGCGCCAGCAGTGACGGTCCGGGACAGGGAACTCCTGGAAACACCATATATTTT.

This chain uses TRBV6-5 with TRBJ2-5, with a tentative D call TRBD1 (5 bases). Per the germline V gene, CDR1 is MNHEY and CDR2 is SVGAGI. This CDR3 comprises 16 residues. Trimming took 0 bases from V and 1 from J, leaving 12 bases between them. CDR3 nucleotide sequence: TGTGCCAGCAGTTACTCGTTTCCAGGGCGCCAAGAGACCCAGTACTTC. This sequence encodes CASSYSFPGRQETQYF.

This clone occurred once. The V gene is TRBV7-6, the J gene TRBJ2-2, with a tentative D call TRBD1 (5 bases). Trimming shortened V by 4 bases and J by 1 base, and 7 bases separated the two germline ends. CDR3 length equals 14 residues. Germline CDR1 reads SGHVS; CDR2 reads FNYEAQ. The CDR3 protein is CASSSTGNTGELFF. The CDR3 nucleotides read TGTGCCAGCAGCTCCACAGGGAACACCGGGGAGCTGTTTTTT.

The chain recombines TRBV6-4 with TRBJ2-7, with 12 nucleotides matching TRBD1. The ends lost 8 bases at V and 3 bases at J; junction bases unmatched: 5. The CDR3 totals 14 residues. CDR1 and CDR2 (germline): MRHNA, SNTAGT. CDR3 DNA: TGTGCCAGCCCAGGGGACAGGGGGCTCTACGAGCAGTACTTC. Amino acids: CASPGDRGLYEQYF.

Written as DNA, the CDR3 is TGTGCCAGCAGCCAAGAGCGACAGGGCTATGGCTACACCTTC. Its translation is CASSQERQGYGYTF. The rearrangement joins TRBV4-2 to TRBJ1-2; TRBD1 aligns across 7 bases. Germline trimming cut 0 bases from V and 4 bases from J; bases unmatched to any gene: 2. The CDR3 has 14 residues. CDR1 is LGHNA, CDR2 YNFKEQ, per germline.

The chain uses TRBV4-3 and TRBJ2-3; TRBD1 aligns across 9 bases. The junction had 9 bases not matched to a gene; V was cut back by 2 bases and J by 6 bases. The CDR3 is made up of 16 amino acids. Germline assignment: CDR1 LGHNA and CDR2 YSLEER. CDR3 DNA: TGCGCCAGCAGCCAAAGACAGGGGGGCGCCCGGGATACGCAGTATTTT. This translates into CASSQRQGGARDTQYF.

The chain links TRBV19 to TRBJ2-3, with TRBD2 matching 10 bases. Per the germline V gene, CDR1 is LNHDA and CDR2 is SQIVND (reference sequence). This CDR3 is built from 14 residues. V trimming: 7 bases; J trimming: 0 bases; junction bases outside the gene matches: 1. The CDR3 DNA follows: TGTGCCAGTAAGACTAGCGGGAGCACAGATACGCAGTATTTT. Translated: CASKTSGSTDTQYF.

The chain uses TRBV4-3 and TRBJ2-7; 8 bases agree with TRBD1. This CDR3 has 15 residues. The trim removed 1 base at V and 2 bases at J, leaving 4 bases unmatched. Germline CDR1 reads LGHNA; CDR2 reads YSLEER. CDR3 in amino acids: CASSQAVTGAYEQYF. CDR3 nucleotide sequence: TGCGCCAGCAGCCAAGCTGTGACAGGGGCCTACGAGCAGTACTTC.

This clone has just a few counts. The chain employs TRBV7-8 and TRBJ2-7; weak D call: TRBD1 (6 bases). Trimming cost V 1 base and J 1 base, with 14 bases left between them. Germline V gene lookup returns CDR1 SGHVS and CDR2 FQNEAQ. This CDR3 region has 16 residues. The CDR3 DNA reads as TGTGCCAGCAGCTTAGGGGGGCGCGTTAGTTCCTACGAGCAGTACTTC. It specifies CASSLGGRVSSYEQYF. Filled out from reference TRBV7-8 and TRBJ2-7, the complete variable domain reads GAGVSQSPRYKVAKRGQDVALRCDPISGHVSLFWYQQALGQGPEFLTYFQNEAQLDKSGLPSDRFFAERPEGSVSTLKIQRTQQEDSAVYLCASSLGGRVSSYEQYFGPGTRLTVT.

The DNA for the CDR3 is TGTGCCAGCAGTTACACAGGGGCGAACACTGAAGCTTTCTTT. Protein sequence: CASSYTGANTEAFF. The chain joins TRBV6-5 to TRBJ1-1; 7 bases are shared with TRBD1. V shed 2 bases, J shed 1 base, and the junction held 1 base outside the gene matches. Germline CDR1 MNHEY, CDR2 SVGAGI. The CDR3 length is 14 residues.

This chain uses TRBV12-2 with TRBJ2-7; the DNA was not compared with TRBD2, the D call given in the table. TRBV12-2 is given as a pseudogene. The CDR3 is 9 residues long. CDR3: CASRRLQYF. The CDR3 nucleotides are TGTGCAAGTCGCCGTTTACAGTACTTC.

The CDR3 spells CASRPTGGERQPQHF. The CDR3 bases are TGTGCCAGCAGACCGACAGGGGGGGAACGTCAGCCCCAGCATTTT. The chain employs TRBV6-5 and TRBJ1-5, with 9 nucleotides matching TRBD1. The length of the CDR3 is 15 residues. The germline CDR1 and CDR2 sequences are MNHEY and SVGAGI. The ends lost 6 bases at V and 6 bases at J; junction bases unmatched: 9.

Notes on this clone: The junction does not match germline at one end; this may be a read error. The genes are TRBV13 and TRBJ1-1; 10 nucleotides align to TRBD1. The CDR3 contains 16 residues. Germline V gene sequence: CDR1 PRHDT, CDR2 FYEKMQ (reference sequence). CDR3 in amino acids: CAGSPRTGGMNTEAFF. The CDR3 coding sequence is TGTGCCGGCAGCCCCCGGACAGGGGGGATGAACACTGAAGCTTTCTTT.

This chain links TRBV5-4 with TRBJ2-7; 7 positions match TRBD1. This CDR3 comprises 14 residues. CDR1 and CDR2 (germline): SGHNT, YYREEE (reference sequence). With 0 bases clipped from V and 4 bases from J, the junction kept 4 bases outside the gene matches. The chain's CDR3 is CASSLGQGIYEQYF. CDR3 nucleotide sequence: TGTGCCAGCAGCTTGGGACAGGGAATATACGAGCAGTACTTC. The variable domain in full, completed from reference TRBV5-4 and TRBJ2-7, reads ETGVTQSPTHLIKTRGQQVTLRCSSQSGHNTVSWYQQALGQGPQFIFQYYREEENGRGNFPPRFSGLQFPNYSSELNVNALELDDSALYLCASSLGQGIYEQYFGPGTRLTVT.

The V call is TRBV18, the J call TRBJ2-3; TRBD2 agrees at 12 bases. From germline, CDR1 is KGHSH and CDR2 LQKENI. The junction had 13 bases not matched to a gene; V was cut back by 3 bases and J by 6 bases. The CDR3 loop spans 18 amino acids. This CDR3 reads CASSPRRTSGTRGDTQYF. The CDR3 DNA is TGTGCCAGCTCACCTCGAAGGACTAGCGGGACCCGAGGGGATACGCAGTATTTT.

The V and J genes are TRBV4-3 and TRBJ2-1, with 14 bases aligning to TRBD2. CDR1 is LGHNA and CDR2 is YSLEER in the germline V gene. Germline trimming cut 6 bases from V and 3 bases from J; bases unmatched to any gene: 7. This CDR3 is 17 amino acids long. CDR3 region: CASSPTSGRVGYNEQFF. Written as DNA, the CDR3 is TGCGCCAGCAGTCCGACTAGCGGGAGGGTGGGCTACAATGAGCAGTTCTTC.

The table lists this clone with a count of one. The J gene is TRBJ2-7, the V gene TRBV7-9; maybe TRBD2 (5 bases). Germline lookup yields CDR1 SEHNR and CDR2 FQNEAQ (reference sequence). V lost 5 bases to trimming and J lost 3 bases, with 8 bases between them. CDR3 length: 12 amino acids. The CDR3 sequence is CASSPRDYEQYF. Here the CDR3 DNA reads TGTGCCAGCAGCCCCCGGGACTACGAGCAGTACTTC.

A few counts support this clone. This chain links TRBV19 with TRBJ2-7, with a weak D call TRBD1 (5 bases). Per the germline V gene, CDR1 is LNHDA and CDR2 is SQIVND (reference sequence). V lost 0 bases and J lost 9, with 12 bases in between. The CDR3 sequence is 13 residues long. The CDR3 DNA follows: TGTGCCAGTAGTATAGAACAAGGGGCAGCGCAGTACTTC. Translated: CASSIEQGAAQYF.

The chain links TRBV6-1 to TRBJ2-3, with a weak D call TRBD2 (5 bases). The germline V and J ends were trimmed by 11 bases and 0 bases, with 18 bases remaining between them. Per the germline V gene, CDR1 is MNHNS and CDR2 is SASEGT. The CDR3 is 15 amino acids. The CDR3 bases are TGTGCCGGAGGTTTGGGGTACACTAGCACAGATACGCAGTATTTT. Translated, it gives CAGGLGYTSTDTQYF.

The V gene is TRBV10-3, the J gene TRBJ2-5; TRBD1 matches 8 bases. Germline CDR1 ENHRY, CDR2 SYGVKD. V lost 6 bases and J lost 3; bases outside the gene matches: 12. This CDR3 has 16 residues. The CDR3 loop reads CAISNRDRRGEETQYF. CDR3 nucleotide sequence: TGTGCCATCAGCAACCGGGACAGGAGAGGAGAAGAGACCCAGTACTTC.